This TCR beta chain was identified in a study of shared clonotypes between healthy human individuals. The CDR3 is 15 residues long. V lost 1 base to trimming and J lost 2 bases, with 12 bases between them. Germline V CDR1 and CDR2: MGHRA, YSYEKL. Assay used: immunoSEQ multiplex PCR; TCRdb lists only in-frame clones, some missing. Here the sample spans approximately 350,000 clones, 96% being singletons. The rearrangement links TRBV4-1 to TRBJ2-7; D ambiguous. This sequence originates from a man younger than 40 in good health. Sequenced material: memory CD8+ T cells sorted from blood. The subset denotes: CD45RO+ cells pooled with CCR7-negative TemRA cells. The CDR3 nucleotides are TGCGCCAGCAGCCAAGTGAAATCCGCCACCTACGAGCAGTACTTC. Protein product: CASSQVKSATYEQYF.